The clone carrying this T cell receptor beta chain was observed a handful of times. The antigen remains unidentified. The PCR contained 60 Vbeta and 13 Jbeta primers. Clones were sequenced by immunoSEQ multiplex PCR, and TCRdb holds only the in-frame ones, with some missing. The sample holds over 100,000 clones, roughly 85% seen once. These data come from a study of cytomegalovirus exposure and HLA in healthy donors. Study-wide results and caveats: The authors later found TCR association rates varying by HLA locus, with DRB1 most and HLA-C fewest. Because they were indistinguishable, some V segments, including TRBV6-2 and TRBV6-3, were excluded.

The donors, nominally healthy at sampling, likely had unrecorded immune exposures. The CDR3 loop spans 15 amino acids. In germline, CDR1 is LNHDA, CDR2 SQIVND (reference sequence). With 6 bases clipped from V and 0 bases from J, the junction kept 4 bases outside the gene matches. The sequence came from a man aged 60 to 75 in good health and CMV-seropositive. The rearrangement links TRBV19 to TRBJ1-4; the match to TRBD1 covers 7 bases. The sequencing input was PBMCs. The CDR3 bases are TGTGCCAGTAGCCCCGGGACAGCAACTAATGAAAAACTGTTTTTT. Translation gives CASSPGTATNEKLFF.